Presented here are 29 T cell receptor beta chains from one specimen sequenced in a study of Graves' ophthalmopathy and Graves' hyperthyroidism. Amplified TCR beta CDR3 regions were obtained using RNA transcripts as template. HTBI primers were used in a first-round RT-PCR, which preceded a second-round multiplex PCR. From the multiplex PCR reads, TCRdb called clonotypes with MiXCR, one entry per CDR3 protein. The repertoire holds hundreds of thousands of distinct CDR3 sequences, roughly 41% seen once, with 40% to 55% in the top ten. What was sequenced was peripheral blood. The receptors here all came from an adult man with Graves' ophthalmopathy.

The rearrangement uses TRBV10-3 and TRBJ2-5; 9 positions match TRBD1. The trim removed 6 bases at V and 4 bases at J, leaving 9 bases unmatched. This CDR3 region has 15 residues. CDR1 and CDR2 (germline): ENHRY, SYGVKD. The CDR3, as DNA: TGTGCCATCAGCAGCGGCCGGGACAGGGCAGAGACCCAGTACTTC. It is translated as CAISSGRDRAETQYF.

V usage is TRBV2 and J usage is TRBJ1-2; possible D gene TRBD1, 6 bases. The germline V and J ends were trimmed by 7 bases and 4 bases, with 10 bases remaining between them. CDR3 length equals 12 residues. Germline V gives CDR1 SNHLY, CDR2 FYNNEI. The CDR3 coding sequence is TGTGCCAGCACCCCGGACAGCTATGGCTACACCTTC. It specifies CASTPDSYGYTF.

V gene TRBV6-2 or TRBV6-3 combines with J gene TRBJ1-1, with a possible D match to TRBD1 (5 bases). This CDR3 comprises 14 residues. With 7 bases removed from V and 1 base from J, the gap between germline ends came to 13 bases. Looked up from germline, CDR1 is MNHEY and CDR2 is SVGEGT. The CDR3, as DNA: TGTGCCAGCAAGACAGCGATGTCGAACACTGAAGCTTTCTTT. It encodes CASKTAMSNTEAFF.

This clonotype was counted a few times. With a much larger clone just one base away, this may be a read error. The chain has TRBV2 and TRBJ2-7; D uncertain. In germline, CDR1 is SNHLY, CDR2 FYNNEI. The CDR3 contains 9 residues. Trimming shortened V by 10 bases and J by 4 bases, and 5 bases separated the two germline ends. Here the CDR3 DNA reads TGTGCCACCGGGTACGAGCAGTACTTC. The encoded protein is CATGYEQYF.

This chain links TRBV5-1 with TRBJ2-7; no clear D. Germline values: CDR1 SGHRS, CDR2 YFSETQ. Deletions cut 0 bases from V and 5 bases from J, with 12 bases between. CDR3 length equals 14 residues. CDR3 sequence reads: CASSLVIQGDEQYF. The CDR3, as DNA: TGCGCCAGCAGCTTGGTCATCCAAGGCGACGAGCAGTACTTC.

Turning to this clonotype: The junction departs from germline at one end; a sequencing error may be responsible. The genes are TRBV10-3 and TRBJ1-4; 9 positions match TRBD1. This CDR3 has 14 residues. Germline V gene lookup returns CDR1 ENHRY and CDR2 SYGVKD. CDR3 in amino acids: CASSVETGGYSLFF. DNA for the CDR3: TGTGCCAGCAGTGTAGAGACAGGGGGGTACTCCCTGTTTTTT.

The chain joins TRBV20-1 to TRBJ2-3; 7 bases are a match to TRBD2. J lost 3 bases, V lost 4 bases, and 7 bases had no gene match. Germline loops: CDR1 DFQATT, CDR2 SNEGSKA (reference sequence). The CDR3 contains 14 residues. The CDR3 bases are TGCAGTGCTATGTTAGGGAGGGGAACAGATACGCAGTATTTT. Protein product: CSAMLGRGTDTQYF.

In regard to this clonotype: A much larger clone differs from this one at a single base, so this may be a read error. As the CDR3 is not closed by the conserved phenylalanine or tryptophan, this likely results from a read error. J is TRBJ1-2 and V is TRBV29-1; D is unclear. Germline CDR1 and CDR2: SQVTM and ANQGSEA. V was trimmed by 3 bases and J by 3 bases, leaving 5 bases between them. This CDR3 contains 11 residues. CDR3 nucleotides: TGCAGCGTTGAGGTGTACTATGGCTACACCCTC. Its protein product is CSVEVYYGYTL.

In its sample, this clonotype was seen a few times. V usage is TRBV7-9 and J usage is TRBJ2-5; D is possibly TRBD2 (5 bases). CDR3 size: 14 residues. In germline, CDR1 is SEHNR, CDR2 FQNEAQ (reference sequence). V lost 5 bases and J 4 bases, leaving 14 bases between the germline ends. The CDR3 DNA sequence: TGTGCCAGCAGCCCTTCTAGCTCAAGAGAGACCCAGTACTTC. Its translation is CASSPSSSRETQYF.

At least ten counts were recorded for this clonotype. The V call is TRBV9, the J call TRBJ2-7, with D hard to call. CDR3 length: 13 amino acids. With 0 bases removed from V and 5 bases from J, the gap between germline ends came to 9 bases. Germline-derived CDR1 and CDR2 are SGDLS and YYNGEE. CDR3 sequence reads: CASSVGTQHEQYF. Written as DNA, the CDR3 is TGTGCCAGCAGCGTAGGGACCCAGCACGAGCAGTACTTC.

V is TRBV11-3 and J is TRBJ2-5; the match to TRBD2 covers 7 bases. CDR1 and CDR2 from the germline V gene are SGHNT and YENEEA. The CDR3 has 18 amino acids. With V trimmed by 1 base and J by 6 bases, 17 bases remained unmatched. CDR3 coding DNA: TGTGCCAGCAGCTTAGGATCCCTTAGCGGGCGCCCACCCAAGACCCAGTACTTC. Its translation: CASSLGSLSGRPPKTQYF.

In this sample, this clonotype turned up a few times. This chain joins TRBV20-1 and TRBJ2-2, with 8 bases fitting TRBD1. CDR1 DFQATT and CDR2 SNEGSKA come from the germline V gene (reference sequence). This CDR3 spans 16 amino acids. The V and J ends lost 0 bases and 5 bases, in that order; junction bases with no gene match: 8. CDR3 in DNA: TGCAGTGCTAGAGATCCGAGACAGGGGCGGACCGGGGAGCTGTTTTTT. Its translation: CSARDPRQGRTGELFF.

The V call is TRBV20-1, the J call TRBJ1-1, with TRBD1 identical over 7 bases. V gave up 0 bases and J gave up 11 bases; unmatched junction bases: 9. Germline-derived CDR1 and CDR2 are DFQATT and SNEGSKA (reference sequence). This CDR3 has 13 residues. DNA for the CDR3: TGCAGTGCTAGAGACACAGGGGTAGGCATGGCTTTCTTT. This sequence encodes CSARDTGVGMAFF.

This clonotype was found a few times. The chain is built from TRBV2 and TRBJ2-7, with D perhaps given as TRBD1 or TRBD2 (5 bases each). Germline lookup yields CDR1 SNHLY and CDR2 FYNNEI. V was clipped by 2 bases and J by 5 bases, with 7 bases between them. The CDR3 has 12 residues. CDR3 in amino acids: CASSEWGNEQYF. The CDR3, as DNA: TGTGCCAGCAGTGAATGGGGGAACGAGCAGTACTTC.

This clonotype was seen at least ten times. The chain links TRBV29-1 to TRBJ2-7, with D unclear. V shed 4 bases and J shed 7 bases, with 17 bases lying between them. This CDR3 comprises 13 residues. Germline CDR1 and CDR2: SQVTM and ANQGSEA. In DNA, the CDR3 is TGCAGCGTTGCTGAGGCCCTCCTCGGGGAGCAGTACTTC. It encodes CSVAEALLGEQYF.

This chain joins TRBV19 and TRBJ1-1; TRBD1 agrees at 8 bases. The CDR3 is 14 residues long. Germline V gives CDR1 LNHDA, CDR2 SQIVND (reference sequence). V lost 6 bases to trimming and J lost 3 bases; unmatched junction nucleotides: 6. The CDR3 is CASRSGGADTEAFF. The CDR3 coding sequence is TGTGCCAGTAGGTCAGGGGGCGCAGACACTGAAGCTTTCTTT.

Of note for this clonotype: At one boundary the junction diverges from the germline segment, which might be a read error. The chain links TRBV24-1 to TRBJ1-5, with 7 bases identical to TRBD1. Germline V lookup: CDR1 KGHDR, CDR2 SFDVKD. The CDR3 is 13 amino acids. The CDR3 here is CASSGQDNQPQHF. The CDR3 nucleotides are TGTGCCAGCAGTGGACAGGACAATCAGCCCCAGCATTTT.

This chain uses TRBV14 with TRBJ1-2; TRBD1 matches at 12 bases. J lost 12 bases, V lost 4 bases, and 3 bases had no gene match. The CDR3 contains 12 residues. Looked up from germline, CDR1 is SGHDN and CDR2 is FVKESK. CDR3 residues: CASSPGTGGHTF. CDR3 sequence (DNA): TGTGCCAGCAGCCCCGGGACAGGGGGCCACACCTTC.

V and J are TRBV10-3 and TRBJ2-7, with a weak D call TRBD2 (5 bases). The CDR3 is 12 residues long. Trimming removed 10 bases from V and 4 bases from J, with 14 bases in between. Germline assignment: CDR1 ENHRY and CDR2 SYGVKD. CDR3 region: CASTWRRYEQYF. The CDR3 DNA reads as TGTGCCAGCACGTGGAGGCGGTACGAGCAGTACTTC.

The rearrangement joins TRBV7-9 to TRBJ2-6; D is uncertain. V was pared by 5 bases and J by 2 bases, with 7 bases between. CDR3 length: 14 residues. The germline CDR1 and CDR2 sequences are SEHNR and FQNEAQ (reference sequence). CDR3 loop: CASSPDAGANVLTF. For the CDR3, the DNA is TGTGCCAGCAGCCCGGATGCTGGGGCCAACGTCCTGACTTTC.

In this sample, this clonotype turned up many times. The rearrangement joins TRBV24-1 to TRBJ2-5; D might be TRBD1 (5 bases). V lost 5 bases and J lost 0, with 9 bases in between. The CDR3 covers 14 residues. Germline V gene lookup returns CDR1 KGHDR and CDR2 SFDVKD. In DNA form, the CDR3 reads TGTGCCACCAGTGCGGCAGGGTACCAAGAGACCCAGTACTTC. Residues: CATSAAGYQETQYF.

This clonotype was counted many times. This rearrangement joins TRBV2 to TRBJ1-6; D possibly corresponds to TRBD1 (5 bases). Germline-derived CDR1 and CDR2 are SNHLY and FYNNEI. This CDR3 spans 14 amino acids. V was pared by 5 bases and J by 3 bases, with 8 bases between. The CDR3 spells CASSPQGYNSPLHF. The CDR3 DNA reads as TGTGCCAGCAGTCCTCAGGGCTATAATTCACCCCTCCACTTT.

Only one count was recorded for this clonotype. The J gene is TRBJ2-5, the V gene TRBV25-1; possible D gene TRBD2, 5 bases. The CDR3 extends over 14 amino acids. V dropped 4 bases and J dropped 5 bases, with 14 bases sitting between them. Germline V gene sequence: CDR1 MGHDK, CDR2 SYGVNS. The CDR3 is CASSVRGGGETQYF. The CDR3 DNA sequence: TGTGCCAGCAGTGTACGAGGAGGCGGCGAGACCCAGTACTTC.

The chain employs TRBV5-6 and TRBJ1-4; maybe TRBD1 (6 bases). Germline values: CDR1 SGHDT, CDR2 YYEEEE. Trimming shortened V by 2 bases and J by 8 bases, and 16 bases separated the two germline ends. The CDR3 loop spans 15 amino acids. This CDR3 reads CASSLPDSPREKLFF. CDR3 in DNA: TGTGCCAGCAGCTTACCGGACAGTCCGCGAGAAAAACTGTTTTTT.

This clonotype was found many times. In nucleotides, the CDR3 is TGTGCCAGCAGCTCCGCGTCGAGGGGTGAAAAACTGTTTTTT. It is translated as CASSSASRGEKLFF. The V gene is TRBV7-9, the J gene TRBJ1-4; possibly TRBD1 for D (5 bases). With 4 bases removed from V and 7 bases from J, the gap between germline ends came to 13 bases. Germline assignment: CDR1 SEHNR and CDR2 FQNEAQ (reference sequence). CDR3 length: 14 residues. Together with reference TRBV7-9 and TRBJ1-4, the CDR3 gives the full variable domain: DTGVSQNPRHKITKRGQNVTFRCDPISEHNRLYWYRQTLGQGPEFLTYFQNEAQLEKSRLLSDRFSAERPKGSFSTLEIQRTEQGDSAMYLCASSSASRGEKLFFGSGTQLSVL.

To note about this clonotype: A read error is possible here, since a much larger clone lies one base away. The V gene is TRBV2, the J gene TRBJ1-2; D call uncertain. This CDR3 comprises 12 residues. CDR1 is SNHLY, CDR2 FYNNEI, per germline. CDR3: CTSVRWSYDYTF. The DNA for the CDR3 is TGCACGTCGGTCAGGTGGAGCTATGACTACACCTTC.

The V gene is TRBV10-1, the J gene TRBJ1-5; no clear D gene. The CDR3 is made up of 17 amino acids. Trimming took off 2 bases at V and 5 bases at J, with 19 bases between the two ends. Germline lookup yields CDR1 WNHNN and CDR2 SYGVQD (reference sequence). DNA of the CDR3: TGCGCCAGCAGTGAGCCCCTCGGGCCCCCACCAGATCAGCCCCAGCATTTT. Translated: CASSEPLGPPPDQPQHF.

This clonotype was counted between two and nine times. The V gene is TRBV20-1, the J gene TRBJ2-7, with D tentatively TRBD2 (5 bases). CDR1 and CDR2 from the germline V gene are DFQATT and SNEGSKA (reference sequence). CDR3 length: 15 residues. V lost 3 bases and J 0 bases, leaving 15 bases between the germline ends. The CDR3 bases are TGCAGTGCTAGCCCTAGGGAGTCCCCCTCCTACGAGCAGTACTTC. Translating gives CSASPRESPSYEQYF.

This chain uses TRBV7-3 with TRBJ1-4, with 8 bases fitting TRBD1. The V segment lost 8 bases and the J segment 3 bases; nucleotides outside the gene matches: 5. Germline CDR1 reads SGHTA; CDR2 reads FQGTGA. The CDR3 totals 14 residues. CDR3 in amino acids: CASAETGANEKLFF. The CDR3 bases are TGTGCCAGCGCAGAGACAGGGGCTAATGAAAAACTGTTTTTT.